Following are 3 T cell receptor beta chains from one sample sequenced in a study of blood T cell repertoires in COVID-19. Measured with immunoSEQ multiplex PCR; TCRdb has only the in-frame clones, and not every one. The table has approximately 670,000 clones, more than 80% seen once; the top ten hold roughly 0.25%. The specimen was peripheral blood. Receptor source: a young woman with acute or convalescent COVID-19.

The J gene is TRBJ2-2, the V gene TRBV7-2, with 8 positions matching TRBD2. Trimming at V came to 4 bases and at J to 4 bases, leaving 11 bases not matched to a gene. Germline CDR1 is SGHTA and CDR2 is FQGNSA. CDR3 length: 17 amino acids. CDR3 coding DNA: TGTGCCAGCAGCTGGGGGGCTGCGGGGGGCGGCACCGGGGAGCTGTTTTTT. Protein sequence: CASSWGAAGGGTGELFF.

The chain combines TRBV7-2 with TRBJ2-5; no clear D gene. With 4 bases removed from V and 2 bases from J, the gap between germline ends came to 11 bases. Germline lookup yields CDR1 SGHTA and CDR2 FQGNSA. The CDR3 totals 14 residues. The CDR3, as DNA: TGTGCCAGCAGCTCTAACAGAATACAAGAGACCCAGTACTTC. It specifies CASSSNRIQETQYF.

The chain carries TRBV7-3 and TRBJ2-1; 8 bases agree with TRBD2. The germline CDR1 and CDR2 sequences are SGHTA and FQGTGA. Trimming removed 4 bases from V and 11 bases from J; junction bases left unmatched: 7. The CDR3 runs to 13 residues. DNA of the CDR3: TGTGCCAGCAGCTCACTAGCGGTTGGTAAGCAGTTCTTC. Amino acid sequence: CASSSLAVGKQFF.